Listed below are T cell receptor beta chains from one sample, sequenced in a study of shared clonotypes between healthy human individuals. Clones were sequenced by immunoSEQ multiplex PCR, and TCRdb holds only the in-frame ones, with some missing. The sample lists about 2.2 million clones, roughly 95% occurring once. Sequenced material: naive CD8+ T cells from PBMCs. These receptors were collected from a young man in good health. Some clones in this sample may be carry-over from other donors' samples. Each CDR3 is given with its conserved first and last residue. A D gene is named only where the DNA matches it firmly. A clone size is listed for some rows: how often the clone was seen (once, few, many), or a class if it is expanded.

CDR3aa,CDR3nt,v_gene,d_gene,j_gene,abundance
CASSLLSGLSEKLFF,TGTGCCAGCAGCTTGTTATCGGGTTTGAGTGAAAAACTGTTTTTT,TRBV5-6,.,TRBJ1-4,.
CASSLGLAGTYEQYF,TGTGCCAGTAGTCTCGGACTAGCGGGAACTTACGAGCAGTACTTC,TRBV19,TRBD2,TRBJ2-7,.
CASSVGATPDTQYF,TGTGCCAGCAGCGTAGGAGCGACCCCAGATACGCAGTATTTT,TRBV9,.,TRBJ2-3,.
CASSEGVGSYNEQFF,TGCGCCAGCAGCGAGGGAGTAGGGTCCTACAATGAGCAGTTCTTC,TRBV5-1,.,TRBJ2-1,.
CASSGGIGNEQYF,TGTGCCAGCAGCGGGGGCATAGGAAACGAGCAGTACTTC,TRBV13,.,TRBJ2-7,.
CASRRQENQPQHF,TGTGCCAGCAGACGACAGGAGAATCAGCCCCAGCATTTT,TRBV6-5,.,TRBJ1-5,.
CASSPTVPFGYTF,TGTGCCAGCAGCCCAACAGTGCCTTTCGGCTACACCTTC,TRBV7-2,.,TRBJ1-2,once
CASSVLAGVADTQYF,TGTGCCAGTAGCGTACTAGCGGGGGTTGCAGATACGCAGTATTTT,TRBV19,TRBD2,TRBJ2-3,once
CASSVLRRETIDNEQFF,TGTGCCAGCAGTGTGTTGAGACGGGAGACTATCGACAATGAGCAGTTCTTC,TRBV2,.,TRBJ2-1,.
CASSLVRDSGNQPQHF,TGCGCCAGCAGCCTGGTAAGGGATTCAGGCAATCAGCCCCAGCATTTT,TRBV4-1,.,TRBJ1-5,few
CASTRTGASNQPQHF,TGTGCCAGCACCCGGACAGGGGCTAGCAATCAGCCCCAGCATTTT,TRBV9,TRBD1,TRBJ1-5,.
CASSFGTSDSYNEQFF,TGTGCCAGCAGCTTTGGGACTAGCGACTCCTACAATGAGCAGTTCTTC,TRBV12-1,.,TRBJ2-1,.
CASSLGGPSYEQYF,TGTGCCAGCAGCTTAGGGGGGCCTTCCTACGAGCAGTACTTC,TRBV7-9,.,TRBJ2-7,.
CASSEALIWRTSGDTQYF,TGTGCCAGCAGTGAAGCCCTGATTTGGAGGACTAGTGGAGATACGCAGTATTTT,TRBV2,TRBD2,TRBJ2-3,.
CASSEGQRNEQFF,TGTGCCAGCAGTGAAGGACAGCGCAATGAGCAGTTCTTC,TRBV6-1,.,TRBJ2-1,.
CASSLYREGDGQPQHF,TGCGCCAGCAGCCTATACAGGGAAGGGGACGGACAGCCCCAGCATTTT,TRBV4-1,.,TRBJ1-5,.
CAWSVRGGGYTF,TGTGCCTGGAGTGTACGAGGGGGCGGCTACACCTTC,TRBV30,TRBD1,TRBJ1-2,.
CASSLPPGTSGSTDTQYF,TGTGCCAGCAGCTTACCTCCGGGTACTAGCGGTAGCACAGATACGCAGTATTTT,TRBV7-9,TRBD2,TRBJ2-3,.
CASSQDGQGYVGITEKLFF,TGCGCCAGCAGCCAAGATGGACAGGGGTATGTGGGTATTACTGAAAAACTGTTTTTT,TRBV4-1,TRBD1,TRBJ1-4,once
CATSASDQPQHF,TGTGCCACCTCAGCTTCCGATCAGCCCCAGCATTTT,TRBV28,.,TRBJ1-5,few
CASSTRDRHYEQYF,TGTGCCAGCAGCACCCGGGACAGACATTACGAGCAGTACTTC,TRBV4-2,TRBD1,TRBJ2-7,.
CASSLLGGQETQYF,TGTGCCAGCAGCTTGTTAGGCGGACAAGAGACCCAGTACTTC,TRBV7-7,.,TRBJ2-5,.
CASSRGLAGSNEQFF,TGTGCCAGCAGCCGGGGACTAGCGGGCTCCAATGAGCAGTTCTTC,TRBV28,TRBD2,TRBJ2-1,.
CASSPPGGEETQYF,TGTGCCAGCAGCCCCCCGGGCGGGGAAGAGACCCAGTACTTC,TRBV2,.,TRBJ2-5,.
CASSPEGGDLEAFF,TGTGCCAGCAGCCCCGAGGGAGGGGACCTTGAAGCTTTCTTT,TRBV11-2,.,TRBJ1-1,.
CASSLPSRLAASYEQYF,TGTGCCAGCAGCTTACCATCCCGACTAGCGGCCTCCTACGAGCAGTACTTC,TRBV7-9,TRBD2,TRBJ2-7,.
CASSYRQNTAYEQYF,TGTGCCAGTAGTTACAGGCAAAACACAGCCTACGAGCAGTACTTC,TRBV19,.,TRBJ2-7,.
CASSQDNFGQGAFYEQYF,TGTGCCAGCAGCCAAGATAATTTCGGACAGGGGGCGTTCTACGAGCAGTACTTC,TRBV14,TRBD1,TRBJ2-7,.
CASSVAGSAKNIQYF,TGTGCCAGCAGCGTAGCGGGATCAGCCAAAAACATTCAGTACTTC,TRBV9,.,TRBJ2-4,.
CASSWDLNTEAFF,TGTGCCAGCAGTTGGGATTTGAACACTGAAGCTTTCTTT,TRBV6-5,.,TRBJ1-1,.
CASSLLGQGISNQPQHF,TGTGCCAGCAGTTTATTGGGACAGGGTATCAGCAATCAGCCCCAGCATTTT,TRBV28,TRBD1,TRBJ1-5,.
CASRGHGSNFGYTF,TGTGCCAGCAGGGGCCACGGGAGTAACTTTGGCTACACCTTC,TRBV9,.,TRBJ1-2,.
CASRPSLGLPNYGYTF,TGTGCCAGCAGACCCTCCCTTGGGCTACCTAACTATGGCTACACCTTC,TRBV7-9,.,TRBJ1-2,.
CAGSSGPALGETQYF,TGTGCCGGCAGCTCGGGACCCGCATTGGGGGAGACCCAGTACTTC,TRBV28,.,TRBJ2-5,once
CASSVGLAGFYNEQFF,TGTGCCAGCAGCGTAGGCCTAGCGGGTTTCTACAATGAGCAGTTCTTC,TRBV9,TRBD2,TRBJ2-1,once
CASSQEISLYERYF,TGCGCCAGCAGCCAAGAAATTAGCCTCTACGAGCGGTACTTC,TRBV4-3,.,TRBJ2-7,.
CASRDRTGVWNEQFF,TGTGCCAGCAGGGATCGGACAGGGGTTTGGAATGAGCAGTTCTTC,TRBV7-9,TRBD1,TRBJ2-1,.
CASSVAAVGQPQHF,TGTGCCAGCAGCGTCGCAGCTGTTGGGCAGCCCCAGCATTTT,TRBV9,.,TRBJ1-5,.
CSVEESVGGGHGEQFF,TGCAGCGTTGAAGAATCTGTCGGGGGGGGTCATGGTGAGCAGTTCTTC,TRBV29-1,TRBD2,TRBJ2-1,.
CASSSGTGRRQPQHF,TGTGCCAGCAGCTCAGGGACAGGGAGGCGTCAGCCCCAGCATTTT,TRBV5-6,TRBD1,TRBJ1-5,.
CASSPVREGAFF,TGTGCCAGCTCACCCGTGAGGGAAGGAGCTTTCTTT,TRBV18,.,TRBJ1-1,few
CASSEDGWNQPQHF,TGTGCCAGCAGTGAAGACGGCTGGAATCAGCCCCAGCATTTT,TRBV2,.,TRBJ1-5,.
CASSSTSGGVLETQYF,TGTGCCAGCAGCTCTACTAGCGGGGGGGTACTAGAGACCCAGTACTTC,TRBV7-8,TRBD2,TRBJ2-5,once